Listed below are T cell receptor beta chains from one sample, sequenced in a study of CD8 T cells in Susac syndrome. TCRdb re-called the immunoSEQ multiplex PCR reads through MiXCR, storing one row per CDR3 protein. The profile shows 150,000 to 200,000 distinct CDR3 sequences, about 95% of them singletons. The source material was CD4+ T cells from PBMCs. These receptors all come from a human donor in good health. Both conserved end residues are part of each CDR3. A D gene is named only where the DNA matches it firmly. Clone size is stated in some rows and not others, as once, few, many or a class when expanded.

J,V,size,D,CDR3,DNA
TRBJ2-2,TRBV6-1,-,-,CASSPRDRGNTGELFF,TGTGCCAGCAGTCCCCGGGACCGGGGTAACACCGGGGAGCTGTTTTTT
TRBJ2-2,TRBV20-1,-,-,CSASENTGELFF,TGCAGTGCTAGCGAGAACACCGGGGAGCTGTTTTTT
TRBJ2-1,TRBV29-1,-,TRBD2,CSVPGLGNNEQFF,TGCAGCGTCCCAGGACTAGGCAACAATGAGCAGTTCTTC
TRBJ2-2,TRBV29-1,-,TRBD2,CSVQTSGRSTGELFF,TGCAGCGTACAGACTAGCGGGAGAAGCACCGGGGAGCTGTTTTTT
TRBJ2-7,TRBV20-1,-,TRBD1,CSAIRDRDYEQYF,TGCAGTGCTATCCGGGACAGGGACTACGAGCAGTACTTC
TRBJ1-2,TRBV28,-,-,CASSSTLHYGYTF,TGTGCCAGCAGCTCGACACTTCACTATGGCTACACCTTC
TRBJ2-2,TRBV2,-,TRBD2,CASSSGSRVGELFF,TGTGCCAGCAGTAGCGGGAGTCGGGTCGGGGAGCTGTTTTTT
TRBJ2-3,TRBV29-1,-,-,CSVDMRITDTQYF,TGCAGCGTTGACATGAGGATTACAGATACGCAGTATTTT
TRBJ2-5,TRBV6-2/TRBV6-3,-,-,CASRVDGLPGVETQYF,TGTGCCAGCAGGGTCGACGGACTACCTGGGGTAGAGACCCAGTACTTC
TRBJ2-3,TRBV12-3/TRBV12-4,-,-,CASSLVTTDTQYF,TGTGCCAGCAGTTTGGTTACCACAGATACGCAGTATTTT
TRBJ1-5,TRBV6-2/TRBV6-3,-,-,CASMRTVNQPQHF,TGTGCCAGCATGAGGACGGTCAATCAGCCCCAGCATTTT
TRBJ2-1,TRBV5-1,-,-,CASSLDRADEQFF,TGCGCCAGCAGCTTAGACCGGGCGGATGAGCAGTTCTTC
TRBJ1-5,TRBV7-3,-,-,CASSLFPNQPQHF,TGTGCCAGCAGCTTATTTCCCAATCAGCCCCAGCATTTT
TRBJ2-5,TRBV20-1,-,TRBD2,CSASPGTSGIGETQYF,TGCAGTGCGTCACCCGGGACTAGCGGGATAGGAGAGACCCAGTACTTC
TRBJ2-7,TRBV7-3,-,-,CASSAYSGSSYEQYF,TGTGCCAGCAGCGCCTACAGCGGTAGCTCCTACGAGCAGTACTTC
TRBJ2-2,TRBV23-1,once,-,CARSASGELFF,TGCGCCAGGAGTGCGAGCGGGGAGCTGTTTTTT
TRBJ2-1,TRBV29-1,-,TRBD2,CSVSGRPWNEQFF,TGCAGCGTCAGCGGGAGGCCCTGGAATGAGCAGTTCTTC
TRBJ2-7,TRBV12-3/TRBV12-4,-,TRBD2,CANGLADASSEQYF,TGTGCCAACGGACTAGCAGATGCGTCTAGCGAGCAGTACTTC
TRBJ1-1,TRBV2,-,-,CASSGTGGNTEAFF,TGTGCCAGCAGTGGTACCGGGGGAAACACTGAAGCTTTCTTT
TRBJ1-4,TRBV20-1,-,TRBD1,CSARIQGATNEKLFF,TGCAGTGCTAGGATCCAGGGGGCAACTAATGAAAAACTGTTTTTT
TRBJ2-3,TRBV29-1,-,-,CSVQFGGSADTQYF,TGCAGCGTTCAATTCGGCGGGTCCGCAGATACGCAGTATTTT
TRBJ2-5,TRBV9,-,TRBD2,CASSLGLAGRETQYF,TGTGCCAGCAGCCTGGGACTAGCGGGAAGGGAGACCCAGTACTTC
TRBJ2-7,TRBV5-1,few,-,CASSDSYEQYF,TGTGCCAGCAGTGACTCCTACGAGCAGTACTTC
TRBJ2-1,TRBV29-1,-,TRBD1,CSVDLQGRTEQFF,TGCAGCGTTGACTTACAGGGGCGCACTGAGCAGTTCTTC
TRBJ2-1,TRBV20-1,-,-,CSAPTVHNEQFF,TGCAGTGCTCCGACCGTACACAATGAGCAGTTCTTC
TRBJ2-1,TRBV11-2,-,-,CASSPGRENNEQFF,TGTGCCAGCAGCCCCGGCAGGGAAAACAATGAGCAGTTCTTC
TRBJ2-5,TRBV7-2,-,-,CASSLGQGLAETQYF,TGTGCCAGCAGCTTAGGGCAGGGGCTAGCCGAGACCCAGTACTTC
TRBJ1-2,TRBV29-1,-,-,CSVRAGITGGYTF,TGCAGCGTTAGGGCAGGAATTACCGGGGGCTACACCTTC
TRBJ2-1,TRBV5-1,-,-,CASSANLHNEQFF,TGCGCCAGCAGCGCAAACCTGCACAATGAGCAGTTCTTC
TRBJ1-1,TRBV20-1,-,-,CSARDHRQSYTEAFF,TGCAGTGCTAGAGATCACAGACAGTCATACACTGAAGCTTTCTTT
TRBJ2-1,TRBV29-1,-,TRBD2,CSAELRAGARNEQFF,TGCAGCGCTGAATTACGAGCGGGGGCGAGGAATGAGCAGTTCTTC
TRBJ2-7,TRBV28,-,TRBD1,CASSLFGDRGSYEQYF,TGTGCCAGCAGTTTATTTGGGGACAGGGGCTCCTACGAGCAGTACTTC
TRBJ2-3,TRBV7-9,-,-,CASSFSTSTDTQYF,TGTGCCAGCAGCTTTTCGACAAGCACAGATACGCAGTATTTT